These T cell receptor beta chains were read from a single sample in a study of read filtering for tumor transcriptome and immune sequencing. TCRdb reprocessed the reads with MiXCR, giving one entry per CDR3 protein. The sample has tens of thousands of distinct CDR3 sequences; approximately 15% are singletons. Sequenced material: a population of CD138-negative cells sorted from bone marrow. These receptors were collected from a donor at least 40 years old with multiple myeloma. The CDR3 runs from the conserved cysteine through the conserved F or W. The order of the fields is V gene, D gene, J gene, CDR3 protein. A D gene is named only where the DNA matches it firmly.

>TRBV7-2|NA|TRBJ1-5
CASSSWSGQPQHF
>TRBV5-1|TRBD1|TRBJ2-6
CASTTTGGAGANVLTF
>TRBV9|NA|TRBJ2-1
CASSSVPGTGDNEQFF
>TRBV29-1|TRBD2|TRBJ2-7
CSVGLAGGLGSYEQYF
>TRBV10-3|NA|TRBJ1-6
CAISESEKGPLSPLHF
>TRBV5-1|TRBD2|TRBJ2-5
CASSPLAGTRETQYF
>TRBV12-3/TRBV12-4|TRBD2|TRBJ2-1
CASSDQGLGGDEQFF
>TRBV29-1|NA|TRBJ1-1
CSVRRERMNTEAFF
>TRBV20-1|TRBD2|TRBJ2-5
CSFPRGDGTQYF
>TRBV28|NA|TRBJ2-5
CASSLEAVGETQYF
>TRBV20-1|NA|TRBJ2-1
CSARDWAANEQFF
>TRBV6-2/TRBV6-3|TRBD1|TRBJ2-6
CASRDRGSGANVLTF
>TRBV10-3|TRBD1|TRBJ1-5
CAISPKQGAGQPQHF
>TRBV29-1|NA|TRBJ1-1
CSAQNTEAFF
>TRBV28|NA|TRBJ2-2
CASSLGGRTGELFF
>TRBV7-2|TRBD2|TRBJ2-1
CATPGTSGSRVQFF